This T cell receptor (beta chain) was captured by sequencing in a study of spatial heterogeneity in lung cancer. Described time point: sample taken at primary tumor resection. From tumor, nontumor lung or frozen PBMC, whole RNA was taken unsorted for sequencing. This clonotype was recorded at least ten times. Germline CDR1 and CDR2: MNHGY and SVAAGI. Losses at the gene ends were 4 bases for V and 9 bases for J; bases not matched to a gene: 8. There are 13 residues in the CDR3. TCRdb re-derived calls from the 5' RACE reads in MiXCR, one entry per CDR3 protein. The data contain 43,000 or so distinct CDR3 sequences, approximately 7% of them seen just once; the ten biggest clones take up about 45%.

Sequencing was performed on PBMCs, taken at surgery. The TCR sequence derives from a female donor with early-stage non-small cell lung cancer. The chain couples TRBV6-9 to TRBJ1-1, with TRBD1 identical over 7 bases. This chain's CDR3 is CASSWTGSEKAFF. For the CDR3, the DNA is TGTGCCAGCAGTTGGACAGGTAGTGAAAAAGCTTTCTTT.